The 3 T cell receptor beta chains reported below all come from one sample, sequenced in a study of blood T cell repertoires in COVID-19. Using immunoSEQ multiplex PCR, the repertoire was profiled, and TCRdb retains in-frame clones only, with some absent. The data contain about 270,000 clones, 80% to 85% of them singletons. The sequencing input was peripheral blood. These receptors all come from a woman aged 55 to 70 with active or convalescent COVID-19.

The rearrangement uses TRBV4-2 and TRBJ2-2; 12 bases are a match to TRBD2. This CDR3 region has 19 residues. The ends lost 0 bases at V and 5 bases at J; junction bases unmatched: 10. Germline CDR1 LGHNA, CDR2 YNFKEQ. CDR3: CASSQDASGGAERTGELFF. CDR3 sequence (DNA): TGTGCCAGCAGCCAAGATGCTAGCGGGGGGGCCGAGAGAACCGGGGAGCTGTTTTTT.

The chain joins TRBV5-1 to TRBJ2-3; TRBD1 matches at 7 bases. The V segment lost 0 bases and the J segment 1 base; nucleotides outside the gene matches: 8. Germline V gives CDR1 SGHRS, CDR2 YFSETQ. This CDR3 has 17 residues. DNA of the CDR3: TGCGCCAGCAGCTTGGGGTCGACAGGGTTCGGCACAGATACGCAGTATTTT. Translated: CASSLGSTGFGTDTQYF.

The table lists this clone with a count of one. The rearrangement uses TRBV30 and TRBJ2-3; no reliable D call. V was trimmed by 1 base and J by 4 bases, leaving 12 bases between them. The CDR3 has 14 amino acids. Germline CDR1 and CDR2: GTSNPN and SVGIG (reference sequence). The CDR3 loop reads CAWSGLDPPDTQYF. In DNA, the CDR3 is TGTGCCTGGAGTGGGCTAGACCCCCCAGATACGCAGTATTTT.